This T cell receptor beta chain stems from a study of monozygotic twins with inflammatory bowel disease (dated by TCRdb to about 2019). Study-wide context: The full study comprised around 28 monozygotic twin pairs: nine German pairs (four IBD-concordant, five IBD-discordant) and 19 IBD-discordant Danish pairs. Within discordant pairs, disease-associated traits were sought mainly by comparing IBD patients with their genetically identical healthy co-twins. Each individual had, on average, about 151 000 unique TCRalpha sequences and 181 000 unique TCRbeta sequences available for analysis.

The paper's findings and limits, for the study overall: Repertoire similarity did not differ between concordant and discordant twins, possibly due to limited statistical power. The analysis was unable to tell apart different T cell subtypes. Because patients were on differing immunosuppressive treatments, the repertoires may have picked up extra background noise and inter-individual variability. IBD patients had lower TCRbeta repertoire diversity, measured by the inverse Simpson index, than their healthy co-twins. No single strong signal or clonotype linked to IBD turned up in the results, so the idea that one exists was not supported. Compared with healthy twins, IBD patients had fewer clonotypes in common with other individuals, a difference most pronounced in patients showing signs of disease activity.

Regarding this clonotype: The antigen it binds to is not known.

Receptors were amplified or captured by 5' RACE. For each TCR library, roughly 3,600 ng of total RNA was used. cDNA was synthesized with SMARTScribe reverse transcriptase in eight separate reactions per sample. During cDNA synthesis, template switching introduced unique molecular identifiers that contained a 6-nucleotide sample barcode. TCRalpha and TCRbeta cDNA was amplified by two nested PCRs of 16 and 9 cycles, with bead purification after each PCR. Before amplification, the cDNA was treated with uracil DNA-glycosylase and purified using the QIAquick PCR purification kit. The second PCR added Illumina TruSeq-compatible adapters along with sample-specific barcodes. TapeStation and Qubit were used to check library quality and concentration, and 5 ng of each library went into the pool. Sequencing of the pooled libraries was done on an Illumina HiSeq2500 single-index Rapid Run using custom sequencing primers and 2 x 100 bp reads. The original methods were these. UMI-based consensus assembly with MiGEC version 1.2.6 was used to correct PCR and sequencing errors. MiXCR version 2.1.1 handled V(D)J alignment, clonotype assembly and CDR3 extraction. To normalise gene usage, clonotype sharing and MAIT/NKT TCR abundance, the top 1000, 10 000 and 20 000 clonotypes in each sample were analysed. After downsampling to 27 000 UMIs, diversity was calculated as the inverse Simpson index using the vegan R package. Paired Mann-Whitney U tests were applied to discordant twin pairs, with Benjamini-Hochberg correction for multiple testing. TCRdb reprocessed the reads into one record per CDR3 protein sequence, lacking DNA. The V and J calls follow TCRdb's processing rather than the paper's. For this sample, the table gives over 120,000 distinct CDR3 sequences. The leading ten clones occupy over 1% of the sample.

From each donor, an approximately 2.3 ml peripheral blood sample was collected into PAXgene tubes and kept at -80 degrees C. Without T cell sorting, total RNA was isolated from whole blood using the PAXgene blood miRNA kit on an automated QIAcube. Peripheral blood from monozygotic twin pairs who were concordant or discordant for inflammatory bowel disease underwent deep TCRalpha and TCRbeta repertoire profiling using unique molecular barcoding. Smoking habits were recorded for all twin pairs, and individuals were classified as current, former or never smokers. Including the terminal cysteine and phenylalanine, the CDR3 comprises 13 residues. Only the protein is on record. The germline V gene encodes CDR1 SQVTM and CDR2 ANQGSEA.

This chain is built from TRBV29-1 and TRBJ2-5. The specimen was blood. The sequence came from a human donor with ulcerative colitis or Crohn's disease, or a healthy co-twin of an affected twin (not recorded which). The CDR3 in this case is CSVVLPGLETQYF.